This TCR beta chain comes out of a study of T cells after yellow fever vaccination. TCR cDNA, made by 5'RACE template switching, carried an added universal primer site and UMIs. One entry per CDR3 protein, called by TCRdb with MiXCR from the 5' RACE reads. The sample yields tens of thousands of distinct CDR3 sequences, 6% to 7.5% seen once. J gave up 4 bases and V 1 base, and 16 bases lay outside the gene matches. Germline-derived CDR1 and CDR2 are SGHVS and FNYEAQ. The CDR3 totals 21 residues. This clonotype was recorded many times. This chain joins TRBV7-6 and TRBJ2-3, with 14 nucleotides matching TRBD2. The receptor's source is a man aged 30 to 45 who received the YFV17D yellow fever vaccine. Sequenced material: CD8+ T cells sorted from PBMCs, taken 15 days after the yellow fever booster vaccination. The CDR3 DNA reads TGTGCCAGCAGCTTAGAACGTCCGGGACTAGCGGGAGCCTCGGGCCCAGATACGCAGTATTTT. Amino acids: CASSLERPGLAGASGPDTQYF.